This entry lists 11 T cell receptor beta chains sequenced from one sample in a study of Graves' ophthalmopathy and Graves' hyperthyroidism. TCR beta CDR3 regions were amplified from RNA transcripts. An opening RT-PCR round employed HTBI primers and preceded a second-round multiplex PCR. MiXCR was run by TCRdb on the multiplex PCR reads, yielding one entry per CDR3 protein. The sample has hundreds of thousands of distinct CDR3 sequences, roughly an eighth seen once. Sequencing used blood. The source of these receptors is a woman aged 30 to 39 with Graves' ophthalmopathy.

This clonotype appeared a few times. The genes are TRBV5-1 and TRBJ1-1, with D possibly being TRBD1 (5 bases). With 0 bases removed from V and 6 bases from J, the gap between germline ends came to 12 bases. CDR1 and CDR2 from the germline V gene are SGHRS and YFSETQ. The CDR3 sequence is 14 residues long. CDR3 residues: CASSLVGGGSEAFF. In DNA form, the CDR3 reads TGCGCCAGCAGCTTGGTGGGGGGAGGCTCTGAAGCTTTCTTT.

This clonotype was recorded many times. This sequence joins TRBV7-9 and TRBJ1-5, with unresolved D. CDR1 is SEHNR and CDR2 is FQNEAQ in the germline V gene (reference sequence). V gave up 3 bases and J gave up 7 bases, with 13 bases separating them. The CDR3 length is 14 residues. CDR3 region: CASSLGPSTQPQHF. The CDR3 DNA reads TGTGCCAGCAGCTTGGGTCCGTCTACCCAGCCCCAGCATTTT. Together with reference TRBV7-9 and TRBJ1-5, the CDR3 gives the full variable domain: DTGVSQNPRHKITKRGQNVTFRCDPISEHNRLYWYRQTLGQGPEFLTYFQNEAQLEKSRLLSDRFSAERPKGSFSTLEIQRTEQGDSAMYLCASSLGPSTQPQHFGDGTRLSIL.

The J gene is TRBJ1-1, the V gene TRBV5-1; D may be TRBD1 (5 bases). Trimming took 1 base from V and 0 from J, leaving 16 bases between them. The CDR3 extends over 17 amino acids. Germline V gives CDR1 SGHRS, CDR2 YFSETQ. The CDR3 sequence: CASSLQGPEIMNTEAFF. The CDR3 bases are TGCGCCAGCAGCTTGCAGGGACCCGAGATTATGAACACTGAAGCTTTCTTT.

The table lists this clonotype with many counts. The gene calls are TRBV30 and TRBJ2-7; 12 bases line up with TRBD2. The CDR3 totals 13 residues. Germline V gene lookup returns CDR1 GTSNPN and CDR2 SVGIG (reference sequence). Trimming took 0 bases from V and 6 from J; bases not matched to a gene: 0. CDR3 protein: CAWSVLAGGEQYF. In DNA form, the CDR3 reads TGTGCCTGGAGTGTACTAGCGGGAGGCGAGCAGTACTTC. The variable domain in full, completed from reference TRBV30 and TRBJ2-7, reads SQTIHQWPATLVQPVGSPLSLECTVEGTSNPNLYWYRQAAGRGLQLLFYSVGIGQISSEVPQNLSASRPQDRQFILSSKKLLLSDSGFYLCAWSVLAGGEQYFGPGTRLTVT.

This clonotype was detected ten times or more. This sequence joins TRBV15 and TRBJ1-3; D is ambiguous. With 0 bases removed from V and 4 bases from J, the gap between germline ends came to 10 bases. This CDR3 comprises 15 residues. Germline assignment: CDR1 LNHNV and CDR2 YYDKDF (reference sequence). DNA for the CDR3: TGTGCCACCAGCAGAGATTTGGGGAGCGGAAACACCATATATTTT. This translates into CATSRDLGSGNTIYF.

This clonotype was recorded many times. The V call is TRBV6-1, the J call TRBJ2-5; TRBD2 is a possible D gene (5 bases). V was cut by 1 base and J by 1 base, with 10 bases left in between. Germline V gene data show CDR1 as MNHNS and CDR2 as SASEGT. This CDR3 region has 15 residues. DNA for the CDR3: TGTGCCAGCAGTGAAGTAGGTGGGAGCCAAGAGACCCAGTACTTC. As protein: CASSEVGGSQETQYF.

The chain has TRBV20-1 and TRBJ2-7, with 11 bases aligning to TRBD1. V lost 3 bases, J lost 5 bases, and 9 bases stayed unmatched. The germline V gene encodes CDR1 DFQATT and CDR2 SNEGSKA (reference sequence). The CDR3 contains 15 residues. The CDR3 DNA is TGCAGTGCTAGTTCGAGGGACAGGGGGAACCACGAGCAGTACTTC. Residues: CSASSRDRGNHEQYF.

This clonotype occurred many times. This chain connects TRBV5-1 to TRBJ1-1, with D possibly matching TRBD1 (5 bases). This CDR3 has 16 amino acids. Germline lookup yields CDR1 SGHRS and CDR2 YFSETQ. V lost 4 bases, J lost 0 bases, and 16 bases lay in between. This CDR3 reads CASSPGGTRLNTEAFF. The CDR3 nucleotides read TGCGCCAGCAGCCCGGGTGGGACGAGGCTGAACACTGAAGCTTTCTTT.

This clonotype was detected many times. The chain combines TRBV20-1 with TRBJ1-5; D unclear. The germline CDR1 and CDR2 sequences are DFQATT and SNEGSKA (reference sequence). Trimming took off 6 bases at V and 9 bases at J, with 18 bases between the two ends. This CDR3 has 13 amino acids. CDR3 DNA: TGCAGTGCCGTTACCAGTTTAATGGGGCCCCAGCATTTT. This gives the protein CSAVTSLMGPQHF.

This clonotype showed up many times. This chain links TRBV15 with TRBJ1-1; D not certain. This CDR3 is 15 amino acids long. Germline values: CDR1 LNHNV, CDR2 YYDKDF (reference sequence). Trimming pared 6 bases from V and 4 bases from J, leaving 18 bases between. This CDR3 reads CATSTKTVRSTEAFF. The CDR3 region has the DNA TGTGCCACCAGTACAAAGACCGTGAGGAGCACTGAAGCTTTCTTT.

Ten or more counts support this clonotype. The chain has TRBV6-1 and TRBJ2-7; TRBD1 aligns across 9 bases. V lost 6 bases and J lost 2; bases outside the gene matches: 5. The germline V gene encodes CDR1 MNHNS and CDR2 SASEGT. The CDR3 contains 14 residues. The CDR3 DNA reads TGTGCCAGCAGATTGACAGGGGGGGCCTACGAGCAGTACTTC. It encodes CASRLTGGAYEQYF.